These 18 T cell receptor beta chains came from one sample sequenced in a study of blood T cell repertoires in COVID-19. Only in-frame clones appear in the TCRdb table, and some are missing; sequencing was by immunoSEQ multiplex PCR. Of 130,000 to 150,000 clones listed, over 70% were seen once; the top ten hold roughly 35%. Sample: peripheral blood. The origin of the receptors is a man aged 50-59 years who had recovered from COVID-19.

For this clone: Other DNA sequences in this sample translate to the same CDR3. The gene calls are TRBV5-1 and TRBJ1-5; possible D gene TRBD1, 6 bases. This CDR3 is 15 amino acids long. Germline-derived CDR1 and CDR2 are SGHRS and YFSETQ. V lost 0 bases, J lost 4 bases, and 11 bases lay in between. The chain's CDR3 is CASSLDGQGNQPQHF. The CDR3 DNA sequence: TGCGCCAGCAGCTTGGATGGGCAGGGGAATCAGCCCCAGCATTTT. The full variable domain, with the rest looked up from reference TRBV5-1 and TRBJ1-5, is KAGVTQTPRYLIKTRGQQVTLSCSPISGHRSVSWYQQTPGQGLQFLFEYFSETQRNKGNFPGRFSGRQFSNSRSEMNVSTLELGDSALYLCASSLDGQGNQPQHFGDGTRLSIL.

DNA for the CDR3: TGTGCCAGCTCACCGCAGGGACAGGGGTCGAATCAGCCCCAGCATTTT. This sequence encodes CASSPQGQGSNQPQHF. This chain joins TRBV18 and TRBJ1-5, with TRBD1 identical over 10 bases. This CDR3 region has 16 residues. With 3 bases clipped from V and 4 bases from J, the junction kept 6 bases outside the gene matches. Germline CDR1 and CDR2: KGHSH and LQKENI.

This chain uses TRBV28 with TRBJ1-1; 8 bases are a match to TRBD1. The V gene end was trimmed by 6 bases and the J gene end by 0 bases; junction bases not matched to a gene: 3. The CDR3 has 14 amino acids. CDR1 and CDR2 from the germline V gene are MDHEN and SYDVKM. The CDR3 loop is CASRQGGMNTEAFF. The CDR3 nucleotides read TGTGCCAGCAGACAGGGGGGTATGAACACTGAAGCTTTCTTT.

J is TRBJ2-7 and V is TRBV15; 10 bases map to TRBD2. The V gene's germline CDR1 is LNHNV and CDR2 YYDKDF (reference sequence). The CDR3 covers 16 residues. The junction had 9 bases not matched to a gene; V was cut back by 0 bases and J by 7 bases. The CDR3 reads CATSRDWASGGEEQYF. CDR3 coding DNA: TGTGCCACCAGCAGAGATTGGGCTAGCGGGGGTGAGGAGCAGTACTTC.

This clone has just one count. The chain joins TRBV21-1 to TRBJ1-1; the table's D call, TRBD1, has no DNA check behind it. TRBV21-1 is a documented pseudogene. The CDR3 has 19 amino acids. CDR3 region: CASSKGSIRAGQANTETFF. CDR3 sequence (DNA): TGTGCCAGCAGCAAAGGGAGCATTAGGGCGGGACAGGCGAACACTGAAACTTTCTTT.

V and J are TRBV7-3 and TRBJ2-3; 10 positions agree with TRBD1. V lost 5 bases to trimming and J lost 4 bases; unmatched junction nucleotides: 6. The CDR3 loop spans 15 amino acids. From germline, CDR1 is SGHTA and CDR2 FQGTGA. The CDR3 bases are TGTGCCAGCAGCCTCCGTGGACAGGGGGCAGATACGCAGTATTTT. Protein: CASSLRGQGADTQYF.

Note on this clone: The sample carries other DNA sequences with the same CDR3. V gene TRBV4-3 combines with J gene TRBJ1-2; D is ambiguous. The CDR3 sequence is 13 residues long. V lost 0 bases to trimming and J lost 5 bases, with 7 bases between them. Germline CDR1 LGHNA, CDR2 YSLEER. Written as DNA, the CDR3 is TGCGCCAGCAGCCAAGATTCCGGGTATGGCTACACCTTC. It yields the protein CASSQDSGYGYTF.

The rearrangement uses TRBV4-3 and TRBJ2-5; 10 positions match TRBD2. The CDR3 is made up of 16 amino acids. V shed 1 base and J 4 bases; nucleotides not matched to a gene: 6. Per germline, CDR1 LGHNA and CDR2 YSLEER. CDR3 in amino acids: CASSQGPASGGETQYF. The CDR3 nucleotides are TGCGCCAGCAGCCAAGGGCCGGCTAGCGGGGGAGAGACCCAGTACTTC.

V gene TRBV4-3 combines with J gene TRBJ1-2; D might be TRBD1 (5 bases). With 0 bases removed from V and 4 bases from J, the gap between germline ends came to 18 bases. The V gene's germline CDR1 is LGHNA and CDR2 YSLEER. There are 17 residues in the CDR3. This chain's CDR3 is CASSQERGYGASYGYTF. CDR3 DNA: TGCGCCAGCAGCCAAGAACGAGGTTATGGGGCCAGCTATGGCTACACCTTC.

The V gene is TRBV18, the J gene TRBJ2-7, with 9 bases that match TRBD1. Germline V lookup: CDR1 KGHSH, CDR2 LQKENI. This CDR3 is 14 amino acids long. Trimming took 3 bases from V and 2 from J; bases not matched to a gene: 2. In DNA, the CDR3 is TGTGCCAGCTCACCGGACAGGGGTACCTACGAGCAGTACTTC. Translation: CASSPDRGTYEQYF. Drawing the rest from reference TRBV18 and TRBJ2-7, the complete variable domain is NAGVMQNPRHLVRRRGQEARLRCSPMKGHSHVYWYRQLPEEGLKFMVYLQKENIIDESGMPKERFSAEFPKEGPSILRIQQVVRGDSAAYFCASSPDRGTYEQYFGPGTRLTVT.

The J gene is TRBJ2-6, the V gene TRBV19, with TRBD1 as a possible D gene (5 bases). V lost 3 bases, J lost 0 bases, and 12 bases lay in between. Per germline, CDR1 LNHDA and CDR2 SQIVND (reference sequence). The CDR3 loop spans 17 amino acids. CDR3 protein: CASSISQGPSGANVLTF. CDR3 in DNA: TGTGCCAGTAGTATTAGTCAGGGCCCCTCTGGGGCCAACGTCCTGACTTTC.

V is TRBV5-4 and J is TRBJ2-7, with a weak D call TRBD1 (6 bases). The V and J ends lost 0 bases and 0 bases respectively, with 13 bases between them. The CDR3 totals 16 residues. CDR1 and CDR2 (germline): SGHNT, YYREEE (reference sequence). The CDR3 nucleotides are TGTGCCAGCAGCTTGGCACCGGGACAAAACTCCTACGAGCAGTACTTC. Translated, it gives CASSLAPGQNSYEQYF.

The chain is built from TRBV19 and TRBJ2-3; D is unresolved. Germline V gene sequence: CDR1 LNHDA, CDR2 SQIVND (reference sequence). CDR3 length: 14 amino acids. Trimming took 6 bases from V and 0 from J, leaving 10 bases between them. The chain's CDR3 is CASSPMASTDTQYF. In nucleotides, the CDR3 is TGTGCCAGTAGCCCGATGGCAAGCACAGATACGCAGTATTTT.

The chain carries TRBV7-2 and TRBJ1-3; D is perhaps TRBD1 (5 bases). Germline CDR1 is SGHTA and CDR2 is FQGNSA. Trimming left V 1 base short and J 2 bases short, with 9 bases between. The CDR3 totals 15 residues. The CDR3 coding sequence is TGTGCCAGCAGCTTAGTCTCAGGGACTGGAAACACCATATATTTT. Translation gives CASSLVSGTGNTIYF.

J is TRBJ2-1 and V is TRBV7-2; D is perhaps TRBD1 (5 bases). In germline, CDR1 is SGHTA, CDR2 FQGNSA. CDR3 length equals 14 residues. V dropped 1 base and J dropped 12 bases, with 16 bases sitting between them. Here the CDR3 reads CASSLGQHSDRQFF. The CDR3 nucleotides read TGTGCCAGCAGCTTAGGACAGCACTCCGATCGGCAGTTCTTC.

The chain carries TRBV30 and TRBJ1-4; D unresolved. Trimming cost V 5 bases and J 7 bases, with 11 bases left between them. The germline V gene encodes CDR1 GTSNPN and CDR2 SVGIG (reference sequence). This CDR3 contains 12 residues. Here the CDR3 DNA reads TGTGCCTGGGCCCGAGGGCGTGAAAAACTGTTTTTT. Residues: CAWARGREKLFF.

The chain has TRBV6-6 and TRBJ2-5, with 7 bases aligning to TRBD1. With 5 bases clipped from V and 1 base from J, the junction kept 7 bases outside the gene matches. CDR1 and CDR2 (germline): MNHNY, SVGAGI (reference sequence). The CDR3 length is 15 residues. CDR3 amino acids: CASSTRGQTQETQYF. DNA of the CDR3: TGTGCCAGCAGTACCCGGGGACAGACCCAAGAGACCCAGTACTTC.

V usage is TRBV27 and J usage is TRBJ2-1, with 10 nucleotides matching TRBD2. V lost 5 bases, J lost 9 bases, and 7 bases stayed unmatched. The germline CDR1 and CDR2 sequences are MNHEY and SMNVEV (reference sequence). This CDR3 has 14 amino acids. The CDR3, as DNA: TGTGCCAGCAGTCACAGCGGGGGGGTCTTTGAGCAGTTCTTC. It is translated as CASSHSGGVFEQFF.